This T cell receptor (beta chain) was identified in a study of T cell responses to AZD1222 COVID-19 vaccine. Findings and limits, study-wide: Donors were largely white British and mainly female; clonal diversity was possibly underestimated. Across the whole spike, CD4 TCRs peaked at regions 160-218 and 743-854.

Only in-frame clones appear in the TCRdb table, and some are missing; sequencing was by immunoSEQ multiplex PCR. The table has roughly 150,000 clones, approximately 91% seen once; the top ten hold roughly 1.6%. Turning to this clone: Antigen: not known.

The CDR3 loop spans 15 amino acids. V was shortened by 1 base and J by 2 bases, with 14 bases between the two germline ends. Germline lookup yields CDR1 SQVTM and CDR2 ANQGSEA. This chain uses TRBV29-1 with TRBJ1-1; D perhaps matches TRBD1 (5 bases). The sequencing here drew on peripheral blood, taken 28 days after the second AZD1222 dose. The source is an adult who received the AZD1222 COVID-19 vaccine. CDR3 protein: CSVEAGTVKNTEAFF. The CDR3 DNA reads as TGCAGCGTTGAAGCCGGGACGGTCAAAAACACTGAAGCTTTCTTT.